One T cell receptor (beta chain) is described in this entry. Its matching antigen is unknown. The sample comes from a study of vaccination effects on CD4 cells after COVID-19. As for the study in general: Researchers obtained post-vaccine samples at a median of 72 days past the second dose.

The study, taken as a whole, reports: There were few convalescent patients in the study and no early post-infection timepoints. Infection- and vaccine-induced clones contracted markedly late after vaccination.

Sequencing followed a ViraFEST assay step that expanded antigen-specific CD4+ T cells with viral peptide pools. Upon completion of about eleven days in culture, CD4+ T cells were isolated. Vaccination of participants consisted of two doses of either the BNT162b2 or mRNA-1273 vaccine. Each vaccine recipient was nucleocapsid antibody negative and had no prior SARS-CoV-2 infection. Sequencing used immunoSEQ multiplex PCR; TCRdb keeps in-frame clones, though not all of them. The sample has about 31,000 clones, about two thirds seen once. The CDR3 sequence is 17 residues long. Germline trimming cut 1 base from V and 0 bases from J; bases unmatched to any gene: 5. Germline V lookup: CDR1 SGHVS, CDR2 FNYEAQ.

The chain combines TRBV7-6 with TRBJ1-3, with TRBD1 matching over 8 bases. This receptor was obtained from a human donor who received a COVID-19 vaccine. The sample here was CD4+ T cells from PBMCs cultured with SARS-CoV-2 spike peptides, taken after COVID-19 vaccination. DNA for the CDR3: TGTGCCAGCAGCTTAGGGGGACAGGTGCTCTCTGGAAACACCATATATTTT. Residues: CASSLGGQVLSGNTIYF.